The next 20 T cell receptor beta chains were all read from a single sample in a study of cytomegalovirus exposure and HLA in healthy donors. The PCR was carried out with 60 Vbeta primers and 13 Jbeta primers. Measured with immunoSEQ multiplex PCR; TCRdb has only the in-frame clones, and not every one. The sample records over 150,000 clones, around 80% being singletons. Specimen: PBMCs. The receptors were sampled from a woman aged 55-75 years in good health and CMV-seropositive.

This clone was recorded only once. The chain joins TRBV7-6 to TRBJ2-1, with 10 bases fitting TRBD2. Losses at the gene ends were 1 base for V and 8 bases for J; bases not matched to a gene: 2. This CDR3 region has 14 residues. Germline loops: CDR1 SGHVS, CDR2 FNYEAQ. DNA of the CDR3: TGTGCCAGCAGCTTAGTAGCGGGGGGCTATGAGCAGTTCTTC. Translation gives CASSLVAGGYEQFF.

This chain links TRBV6-1 with TRBJ2-7, with 16 bases that match TRBD2. The CDR3 runs to 17 residues. Germline V lookup: CDR1 MNHNS, CDR2 SASEGT. The V gene end was trimmed by 2 bases and the J gene end by 9 bases; junction bases not matched to a gene: 10. CDR3 in DNA: TGTGCCAGCAGTGAAATCCCCGGGACTAGCGGGGGGGCGAGGCAGTACTTC. This translates into CASSEIPGTSGGARQYF.

The rearrangement uses TRBV6-6 and TRBJ1-2; D perhaps matches TRBD1 (6 bases). CDR1 and CDR2 (germline): MNHNY, SVGAGI (reference sequence). With 2 bases removed from V and 6 bases from J, the gap between germline ends came to 13 bases. The CDR3 sequence is 14 residues long. The CDR3 loop is CASSYGTFRDGYTF. The CDR3 region has the DNA TGTGCCAGCAGTTACGGGACATTCCGCGATGGCTACACCTTC.

The chain has TRBV5-5 and TRBJ1-2; maybe TRBD1 (6 bases). V gave up 7 bases and J gave up 0 bases, with 13 bases separating them. The CDR3 consists of 14 residues. Germline V lookup: CDR1 SGHKS, CDR2 YYEKEE (reference sequence). DNA for the CDR3: TGTGCCAGCGACAGGACGGTCACTAACTATGGCTACACCTTC. It translates to CASDRTVTNYGYTF.

The V gene is TRBV25-1, the J gene TRBJ2-7, with 7 bases fitting TRBD1. The germline V gene encodes CDR1 MGHDK and CDR2 SYGVNS. Germline trimming cut 5 bases from V and 4 bases from J; bases unmatched to any gene: 11. The CDR3 length is 15 residues. Written as DNA, the CDR3 is TGTGCCAGCAGTATAAGGGGGCAAATCTATTACGAGCAGTACTTC. This sequence encodes CASSIRGQIYYEQYF.

This rearrangement joins TRBV19 to TRBJ2-2, with 7 bases identical to TRBD1. Trimming took 6 bases from V and 1 from J; bases not matched to a gene: 5. Germline V gene sequence: CDR1 LNHDA, CDR2 SQIVND (reference sequence). The CDR3 has 15 amino acids. The CDR3 DNA sequence: TGTGCCAGTAGCACCCGGACAGGGAACACCGGGGAGCTGTTTTTT. Translating gives CASSTRTGNTGELFF.

V gene TRBV27 combines with J gene TRBJ2-5; 9 nucleotides match TRBD1. The V gene's germline CDR1 is MNHEY and CDR2 SMNVEV (reference sequence). The CDR3 runs 15 residues. V lost 3 bases and J lost 5; bases outside the gene matches: 7. The CDR3 nucleotides read TGTGCCAGCAGTTTCCTGACAGGGGGTCAGGAGACCCAGTACTTC. It yields the protein CASSFLTGGQETQYF.

V is TRBV4-1 and J is TRBJ2-5; D might be TRBD1 (6 bases). TRBJ2-7 matches the DNA end more closely, so the J call is doubtful. Germline V lookup: CDR1 MGHRA, CDR2 YSYEKL. The CDR3 extends over 15 amino acids. The CDR3 nucleotides read TGCGCCAGCAGACCATTCCAGGGGAGCTCCTACGAGCAGTACTTC. Encoded protein: CASRPFQGSSYEQYF.

This chain joins TRBV30 and TRBJ1-4, with TRBD1 matching 8 bases. The CDR3 runs to 15 residues. Unmatched junction bases numbered 3, after V lost 0 bases and J lost 3 bases. The V gene's germline CDR1 is GTSNPN and CDR2 SVGIG (reference sequence). As DNA, the CDR3 is TGTGCCTGGAGTGTACAGACAGGGGCTAATGAAAAACTGTTTTTT. Encoded protein: CAWSVQTGANEKLFF.

CDR3 amino acids: CASSGQGASTDTQYF. As DNA, the CDR3 is TGCGCCAGCAGCGGACAGGGGGCTAGCACAGATACGCAGTATTTT. The chain links TRBV5-1 to TRBJ2-3; 11 bases agree with TRBD1. The CDR3 spans 15 residues. Germline CDR1 is SGHRS and CDR2 is YFSETQ. The ends lost 4 bases at V and 0 bases at J; junction bases unmatched: 1.

In the case of this clone: Mismatch with germline at one junction end may stem from a read error. The chain joins TRBV7-9 to TRBJ2-1, with 7 bases aligning to TRBD2. The CDR3 totals 12 residues. Germline V gene data show CDR1 as SEHNR and CDR2 as FQNEAQ (reference sequence). Here the CDR3 reads CASSYLGGTDLF. The DNA of the CDR3 is TGTGCCAGCAGCTACCTGGGGGGGACCGACCTCTTC.

The chain uses TRBV5-1 and TRBJ2-5, with D perhaps matching TRBD2 (6 bases). The J call may be faulty, since TRBJ2-7 better matches the DNA end. CDR3 size: 14 residues. Germline-derived CDR1 and CDR2 are SGHRS and YFSETQ. The CDR3 region has the DNA TGCGCCAGCAGCCGGGACTTTTATGCCTACGAGCAGTACTTC. This translates into CASSRDFYAYEQYF.

The genes are TRBV9 and TRBJ2-7; D not resolved. V lost 4 bases and J 2 bases, leaving 13 bases between the germline ends. CDR3 size: 14 residues. Germline assignment: CDR1 SGDLS and CDR2 YYNGEE. The CDR3 DNA reads as TGTGCCAGCAGCATAACCACAAGTCCCTACGAGCAGTACTTC. Translating it yields CASSITTSPYEQYF.

This chain joins TRBV29-1 and TRBJ2-2, with D possibly being TRBD1 (6 bases). The CDR3 runs to 14 residues. Trimming shortened V by 4 bases and J by 2 bases, and 11 bases separated the two germline ends. The germline CDR1 and CDR2 sequences are SQVTM and ANQGSEA. This chain's CDR3 is CSVVGQSNTGELFF. CDR3 DNA sequence: TGCAGCGTTGTAGGACAGTCAAACACCGGGGAGCTGTTTTTT.

The chain joins TRBV7-2 to TRBJ1-1; a possible D gene is TRBD1 (6 bases). The CDR3 has 16 residues. Trimming took off 5 bases at V and 1 base at J, with 17 bases between the two ends. Germline V gene data show CDR1 as SGHTA and CDR2 as FQGNSA. Here the CDR3 DNA reads TGTGCCAGCAGCCAACGATCAGGGGTGGGGAACACTGAAGCTTTCTTT. Its protein product is CASSQRSGVGNTEAFF.

The chain joins TRBV28 to TRBJ1-1; 7 bases agree with TRBD1. The germline CDR1 and CDR2 sequences are MDHEN and SYDVKM. Trimming removed 11 bases from V and 2 bases from J; junction bases left unmatched: 8. The CDR3 is 13 residues long. This chain's CDR3 is CASKTGLNTEAFF. CDR3 DNA: TGTGCCTCTAAGACAGGGCTAAACACTGAAGCTTTCTTT.

This clone has just a few counts. The V call is TRBV4-2, the J call TRBJ2-7; 10 bases line up with TRBD2. The CDR3 length is 19 residues. Germline V gene lookup returns CDR1 LGHNA and CDR2 YNFKEQ. After removal of 4 bases from V and 3 bases from J, the junction contained 18 bases not matched to a gene. CDR3 nucleotides: TGTGCCAGCAGCCCCAACCCTAGCGGGAGAGGGGGGGGGAGCTACGAGCAGTACTTC. Encoded protein: CASSPNPSGRGGGSYEQYF.

This clone was counted once. This chain uses TRBV27 with TRBJ2-1; TRBD2 might be the D (7 bases). CDR1 MNHEY and CDR2 SMNVEV come from the germline V gene (reference sequence). Trimming removed 2 bases from V and 3 bases from J, with 11 bases in between. The CDR3 sequence is 15 residues long. CDR3 loop: CASSLRGAGYNEQFF. CDR3 in DNA: TGTGCCAGCAGTTTACGGGGGGCAGGCTACAATGAGCAGTTCTTC.

The genes are TRBV19 and TRBJ1-5; D unresolved. The V end lost 3 bases, the J end lost 4 bases, and 13 bases lay between the germline ends. This CDR3 is built from 15 residues. Germline-derived CDR1 and CDR2 are LNHDA and SQIVND (reference sequence). The CDR3 sequence: CASSISVVRNQPQHF. The DNA for the CDR3 is TGTGCCAGTAGTATTTCAGTGGTCCGAAATCAGCCCCAGCATTTT.

The rearrangement uses TRBV2 and TRBJ1-5, with 8 positions matching TRBD1. CDR1 and CDR2 from the germline V gene are SNHLY and FYNNEI. There are 15 residues in the CDR3. The V and J ends lost 5 bases and 9 bases, in that order; junction bases with no gene match: 12. CDR3 loop: CASSTDRAVFRPQHF. The CDR3 coding sequence is TGTGCCAGCAGTACGGACAGGGCGGTATTCAGGCCCCAGCATTTT.